Detailed here is one T cell receptor (beta chain). Its antigen is unknown. TCRdb's copy holds only in-frame clones and misses some; the assay was immunoSEQ multiplex PCR. Among some 110,000 clones listed, more than 70% were seen once. The data stem from a study of cytomegalovirus exposure and HLA in healthy donors. Study-level findings and limits: The classifier, whose performance was assessed in both the original and validation cohorts, reportedly diagnosed cytomegalovirus status with high specificity and sensitivity. Among TCR sequences, most were rare, though some public TCRs appeared in many donors. A few CMV-associated chains proved CMV antigen-specific in vitro.

V lost 0 bases and J lost 2; bases outside the gene matches: 14. This CDR3 has 19 residues. CDR1 is MGHRA and CDR2 is YSYEKL in the germline V gene. The J gene is TRBJ2-7, the V gene TRBV4-1; 9 bases match TRBD2. The sequenced sample was PBMCs. This TCR was sampled from a man aged 18 to 30 in good health and CMV-seronegative. CDR3 in DNA: TGCGCCAGCAGCCAAGATTTAATCGGCGGGAGGGCTATAGCCTACGAGCAGTACTTC. Translating it yields CASSQDLIGGRAIAYEQYF.